This passage covers 22 T cell receptor beta chains from one sample sequenced in a study of early T cells in non-severe SARS-CoV-2 infection. TCRdb reanalysed the 5' RACE reads using MiXCR and keeps one entry per CDR3 protein. The sample includes some 100,000 distinct CDR3 sequences, about 15% of them seen just once. Specimen: whole blood. These receptors came from an adult who was a healthcare worker with PCR-confirmed SARS-CoV-2 infection or an uninfected control (not recorded which).

Only a few counts were recorded for this clonotype. V is TRBV24-1 and J is TRBJ2-3; a possible D gene is TRBD2 (5 bases). Germline values: CDR1 KGHDR, CDR2 SFDVKD. The CDR3 totals 16 residues. V dropped 2 bases and J dropped 5 bases, with 16 bases sitting between them. The chain's CDR3 is CATSDSSTLVGDTQYF. The CDR3, as DNA: TGTGCCACCAGTGATTCTAGCACACTCGTAGGAGATACGCAGTATTTT.

Only a few counts were recorded for this clonotype. This chain links TRBV7-2 with TRBJ2-2, with a tentative D call TRBD2 (6 bases). V was shortened by 5 bases and J by 4 bases, with 17 bases between the two germline ends. Germline V gives CDR1 SGHTA, CDR2 FQGNSA. This CDR3 has 16 amino acids. This CDR3 is CASSREGLSGTGELFF. The CDR3 DNA follows: TGTGCCAGCAGCCGAGAGGGACTCTCGGGCACCGGGGAGCTGTTTTTT.

As concerns this clonotype: Being one base from a much bigger clone, this may be a read error. The chain has TRBV9 and TRBJ2-3; D is unresolved. This CDR3 region has 12 residues. Germline CDR1 reads SGDLS; CDR2 reads YYNGEE. The chain's CDR3 is CASSVSRDTQYF. The CDR3 bases are TGTGCCAGCAGCGTTAGCAGAGATACGCAGTATTTT.

The V and J genes are TRBV5-1 and TRBJ1-1; tentatively, D is TRBD1 (5 bases). The CDR3 is made up of 16 amino acids. Per the germline V gene, CDR1 is SGHRS and CDR2 is YFSETQ. The ends were cut back, 4 bases at V and 4 bases at J, with 20 bases in the middle. CDR3 coding DNA: TGCGCCAGCAGCCCCGGACCCGGGACCCTCGGCACTGAAGCTTTCTTT. This translates into CASSPGPGTLGTEAFF.

The chain combines TRBV5-4 with TRBJ2-2, with 7 bases that match TRBD1. V was pared by 5 bases and J by 2 bases, with 9 bases of the junction left unmatched. CDR3 length: 16 amino acids. Per germline, CDR1 SGHNT and CDR2 YYREEE (reference sequence). The CDR3, as DNA: TGTGCCAGCAGTTATAGAGGGGGCCCCAACACCGGGGAGCTGTTTTTT. Its translation: CASSYRGGPNTGELFF.

This clonotype was observed a handful of times. The rearrangement joins TRBV7-8 to TRBJ1-5; 7 bases agree with TRBD1. The trim removed 2 bases at V and 11 bases at J, leaving 3 bases unmatched. CDR3 length equals 12 residues. From germline, CDR1 is SGHVS and CDR2 FQNEAQ. The CDR3 is CASSLTGEAQHF. The CDR3 bases are TGTGCCAGCAGCTTAACAGGGGAGGCCCAGCATTTT. The complete variable domain, with remaining parts taken from reference TRBV7-8 and TRBJ1-5, reads GAGVSQSPRYKVAKRGQDVALRCDPISGHVSLFWYQQALGQGPEFLTYFQNEAQLDKSGLPSDRFFAERPEGSVSTLKIQRTQQEDSAVYLCASSLTGEAQHFGDGTRLSIL.

A few counts support this clonotype. V and J are TRBV10-2 and TRBJ2-5; D may be TRBD1 (6 bases). The germline gives CDR1 WSHSY, CDR2 SAAADI. The V and J ends lost 4 bases and 2 bases respectively, with 20 bases between them. The CDR3 consists of 17 residues. The CDR3 sequence: CASSGGRLSIIQETQYF. In nucleotides, the CDR3 is TGCGCCAGCAGTGGGGGGCGACTATCTATAATTCAAGAGACCCAGTACTTC.

This clonotype was counted ten times or more. The chain links TRBV6-2 or TRBV6-3 to TRBJ2-7; D perhaps matches TRBD2 (5 bases). Per the germline V gene, CDR1 is MNHEY and CDR2 is SVGEGT. The V and J ends lost 6 bases and 0 bases respectively, with 15 bases between them. The CDR3 loop spans 15 amino acids. The CDR3 reads CASRPEDFSSYEQYV. Here the CDR3 DNA reads TGTGCCAGCAGGCCGGAGGATTTTAGCTCCTACGAGCAGTACGTC.

This clonotype was observed a handful of times. The V and J genes are TRBV20-1 and TRBJ2-3, with TRBD2 matching over 8 bases. There are 15 residues in the CDR3. Germline trimming cut 6 bases from V and 4 bases from J; bases unmatched to any gene: 12. CDR1 and CDR2 from the germline V gene are DFQATT and SNEGSKA (reference sequence). The CDR3 here is CSAPSAGGGSDTQYF. The CDR3 DNA is TGCAGTGCCCCCTCGGCGGGGGGCGGTTCAGATACGCAGTATTTT.

As for this clonotype: This may arise from a read error, as a much more abundant clone is one base away. The genes are TRBV27 and TRBJ2-5; 7 bases match TRBD1. CDR1 is MNHEY, CDR2 SMNVEV, per germline (reference sequence). The CDR3 has 13 residues. The CDR3 coding sequence is TGTGTCAGTTCCGACAGGGACCAAGAGACCCAGTACTTC. As protein: CVSSDRDQETQYF.

This clonotype was counted a few times. This sequence joins TRBV7-9 and TRBJ2-7; D not resolved. The CDR3 spans 13 residues. The V and J ends lost 3 bases and 4 bases respectively, with 10 bases between them. Per the germline V gene, CDR1 is SEHNR and CDR2 is FQNEAQ (reference sequence). CDR3 region: CASSFFSDYEQYV. The CDR3 nucleotides read TGTGCCAGCAGCTTCTTTTCCGATTACGAGCAGTACGTC.

This clonotype was found a few times. The chain has TRBV6-1 and TRBJ1-1; 9 bases line up with TRBD1. This CDR3 has 13 amino acids. The germline V gene encodes CDR1 MNHNS and CDR2 SASEGT. V lost 6 bases and J lost 5; bases outside the gene matches: 4. The CDR3 sequence is CASSGQGRTEAFF. Written as DNA, the CDR3 is TGTGCCAGCAGCGGACAGGGGAGAACTGAAGCTTTCTTT.

There are many counts of this clonotype. This rearrangement joins TRBV7-3 to TRBJ2-5, with TRBD2 identical over 11 bases. CDR1 is SGHTA and CDR2 is FQGTGA in the germline V gene. This CDR3 spans 16 amino acids. The V and J ends lost 5 bases and 2 bases, in that order; junction bases with no gene match: 7. The CDR3 region is CASSPGTSGIQETQYF. DNA for the CDR3: TGTGCCAGCAGCCCTGGGACTAGCGGAATTCAAGAGACCCAGTACTTC.

At least ten counts were recorded for this clonotype. J is TRBJ2-5 and V is TRBV29-1; D is undetermined. The V gene's germline CDR1 is SQVTM and CDR2 ANQGSEA. This CDR3 is 10 amino acids long. V was trimmed by 5 bases and J by 5 bases, leaving 6 bases between them. Written as DNA, the CDR3 is TGCAGCGTTCCCGGGGAGACCCAGTACTTC. Translation gives CSVPGETQYF.

This clonotype has more than one count but fewer than ten. J is TRBJ1-1 and V is TRBV29-1; 7 bases agree with TRBD1. The CDR3 contains 15 residues. Germline loops: CDR1 SQVTM, CDR2 ANQGSEA. V lost 7 bases to trimming and J lost 0 bases; unmatched junction nucleotides: 11. CDR3 amino acids: CSAADRRGVNTEAFF. DNA of the CDR3: TGCAGCGCTGCGGACAGGCGGGGCGTGAACACTGAAGCTTTCTTT.

In its sample, this clonotype was seen many times. The chain couples TRBV9 to TRBJ1-3; possibly TRBD1 for D (6 bases). V was shortened by 3 bases and J by 5 bases, with 12 bases between the two germline ends. Looked up from germline, CDR1 is SGDLS and CDR2 is YYNGEE. The CDR3 has 14 residues. This CDR3 reads CASSEQGNRNTIYF. In DNA, the CDR3 is TGTGCCAGCAGCGAGCAGGGGAACAGAAACACCATATATTTT. The entire variable domain, with the rest obtained from reference TRBV9 and TRBJ1-3, is as follows: DSGVTQTPKHLITATGQRVTLRCSPRSGDLSVYWYQQSLDQGLQFLIQYYNGEERAKGNILERFSAQQFPDLHSELNLSSLELGDSALYFCASSEQGNRNTIYFGEGSWLTVV.

This clonotype was seen more than once but under ten times. The gene calls are TRBV30 and TRBJ2-3; 8 positions match TRBD2. CDR3 size: 14 residues. J was trimmed by 1 base and V by 8 bases; bases with no gene match: 8. The germline V gene has CDR1 GTSNPN and CDR2 SVGIG (reference sequence). For the CDR3, the DNA is TGTGCCCACGAGCGAGCGGGGGGCACAGATACGCAGTATTTT. Amino acid sequence: CAHERAGGTDTQYF.

This clonotype has at least ten counts. The rearrangement links TRBV4-2 to TRBJ1-1; no definite D call. The CDR3 spans 16 residues. Between the trimmed V and J ends, which lost 2 bases and 3 bases, there was a span of 16 bases. Germline lookup yields CDR1 LGHNA and CDR2 YNFKEQ. The CDR3 spells CASSQPPSQADTEAFF. The CDR3, as DNA: TGTGCCAGCAGCCAACCCCCGTCCCAGGCGGACACTGAAGCTTTCTTT.

V gene TRBV5-1 combines with J gene TRBJ2-5, with D unresolved. The germline V and J ends were trimmed by 7 bases and 1 base, with 17 bases remaining between them. The length of the CDR3 is 15 residues. The germline CDR1 and CDR2 sequences are SGHRS and YFSETQ. CDR3 coding DNA: TGCGCCAGCTGTCCTCTGGGCGCTAGCCAAGAGACCCAGTACTTC. Protein: CASCPLGASQETQYF.

Only a few counts were recorded for this clonotype. The genes are TRBV5-1 and TRBJ1-6, with D perhaps TRBD1 (6 bases). The V and J ends lost 4 bases and 5 bases respectively, with 16 bases between them. The CDR3 extends over 16 amino acids. The V gene's germline CDR1 is SGHRS and CDR2 YFSETQ. CDR3 loop: CASSLGAGRNNSPLHF. Here the CDR3 DNA reads TGCGCCAGCAGCCTGGGGGCAGGGCGCAATAATTCACCCCTCCACTTT.

This clonotype has just a few counts. V is TRBV12-3 or TRBV12-4 and J is TRBJ1-3, with 8 bases fitting TRBD1. J was trimmed by 5 bases and V by 8 bases; bases with no gene match: 8. The CDR3 has 14 amino acids. The CDR3 DNA reads as TGTGCCAGCGGCAGGGGGCCCGATAGAAACACCATATATTTT. Amino acid sequence: CASGRGPDRNTIYF.

This clonotype was recorded a few times. The chain employs TRBV7-9 and TRBJ1-1, with D tentatively TRBD1 (5 bases). The CDR3 extends over 15 amino acids. The V gene lost 5 bases and the J gene lost 2 bases, with 15 bases spanning the gap. CDR1 and CDR2 (germline): SEHNR, FQNEAQ (reference sequence). CDR3 sequence: CASSPPGAGNTEAFF. As DNA, the CDR3 is TGTGCCAGCAGCCCCCCTGGGGCGGGAAACACTGAAGCTTTCTTT.